The 25 T cell receptor beta chains in this list originate from one sample, sequenced in a study of CD8 T cells in Susac syndrome. RNA totalling roughly 0.5 to 1 ug underwent reverse transcription with random hexamers. In TCRdb, the immunoSEQ multiplex PCR reads were re-called with MiXCR into one record per CDR3 protein. The sample holds approximately 170,000 distinct CDR3 sequences, around 92% seen once. The sample taken for sequencing was CD4+ T cells from PBMCs. The receptors originated from a human donor in good health.

The chain links TRBV6-5 to TRBJ2-7; 7 bases are shared with TRBD1. The germline V gene encodes CDR1 MNHEY and CDR2 SVGAGI. The trim removed 6 bases at V and 10 bases at J, leaving 6 bases unmatched. The length of the CDR3 is 11 residues. The CDR3: CASRLGQTQYF. CDR3 DNA: TGTGCCAGCAGGTTGGGACAGACACAGTACTTC.

The CDR3 nucleotides are TGCAGTGCTAGTGAAGGACAGGGGGGCTATGGCTACACCTTC. This encodes CSASEGQGGYGYTF. The chain links TRBV20-1 to TRBJ1-2; 10 nucleotides align to TRBD1. V shed 3 bases, J shed 4 bases, and the junction held 5 bases outside the gene matches. The length of the CDR3 is 14 residues. Per germline, CDR1 DFQATT and CDR2 SNEGSKA (reference sequence).

A few counts support this clonotype. This rearrangement joins TRBV18 to TRBJ2-2; D ambiguous. Germline CDR1 is KGHSH and CDR2 is LQKENI. The CDR3 runs 12 residues. With 3 bases removed from V and 1 base from J, the gap between germline ends came to 0 bases. The CDR3 coding sequence is TGTGCCAGCTCACCGAACACCGGGGAGCTGTTTTTT. Protein product: CASSPNTGELFF.

Only one count was recorded for this clonotype. This chain uses TRBV20-1 with TRBJ2-5; D is unresolved. Per the germline V gene, CDR1 is DFQATT and CDR2 is SNEGSKA (reference sequence). The CDR3 runs to 14 residues. Trimming cost V 3 bases and J 1 base, with 12 bases left between them. This CDR3 reads CSARTPSVQETQYF. DNA for the CDR3: TGCAGTGCTAGGACCCCCAGCGTCCAAGAGACCCAGTACTTC.

The chain links TRBV3-1 to TRBJ2-5; a possible D gene is TRBD1 (6 bases). The CDR3 loop spans 13 amino acids. Trimming stripped 2 bases from V and 5 bases from J, with 9 bases between. CDR1 is LGHDT, CDR2 YNNKEL, per germline (reference sequence). CDR3 sequence: CASSQSGVETQYF. CDR3 DNA sequence: TGTGCCAGCAGCCAATCAGGGGTTGAGACCCAGTACTTC.

The V gene is TRBV7-9, the J gene TRBJ2-3; D may be TRBD1 (5 bases). The V and J ends lost 2 bases and 5 bases respectively, with 17 bases between them. The CDR3 has 16 residues. CDR1 and CDR2 (germline): SEHNR, FQNEAQ (reference sequence). DNA of the CDR3: TGTGCCAGCAGCTTATCGTTGTTGGGGCGGAAAGATACGCAGTATTTT. It is translated as CASSLSLLGRKDTQYF.

This clonotype appeared a single time. This chain joins TRBV2 and TRBJ1-1, with a weak D call TRBD1 (5 bases). The V end lost 10 bases, the J end lost 9 bases, and 18 bases lay between the germline ends. CDR3 length equals 12 residues. Germline loops: CDR1 SNHLY, CDR2 FYNNEI. The chain's CDR3 is CATRGTDLKAFF. Here the CDR3 DNA reads TGTGCCACCCGAGGGACCGACCTTAAAGCTTTCTTT.

The chain has TRBV2 and TRBJ1-2; the match to TRBD1 covers 9 bases. Unmatched junction bases numbered 12, after V lost 5 bases and J lost 2 bases. The CDR3 is made up of 17 amino acids. Germline CDR1 is SNHLY and CDR2 is FYNNEI. The CDR3 here is CASSPGLLDRGNYGYTF. CDR3 in DNA: TGTGCCAGCAGTCCGGGTTTGCTGGACAGGGGAAACTATGGCTACACCTTC. The full variable domain, with the rest looked up from reference TRBV2 and TRBJ1-2, is EPEVTQTPSHQVTQMGQEVILRCVPISNHLYFYWYRQILGQKVEFLVSFYNNEISEKSEIFDDQFSVERPDGSNFTLKIRSTKLEDSAMYFCASSPGLLDRGNYGYTFGSGTRLTVV.

The V gene is TRBV7-2, the J gene TRBJ1-2; no definite D call. V was cut by 2 bases and J by 8 bases, with 12 bases left in between. CDR3 length: 13 amino acids. The germline V gene encodes CDR1 SGHTA and CDR2 FQGNSA. The CDR3 coding sequence is TGTGCCAGCAGCTTATCAGCCACTAGGGGCTACACCTTC. Translating gives CASSLSATRGYTF.

This chain links TRBV7-2 with TRBJ2-1; D possibly corresponds to TRBD1 (6 bases). The CDR3 has 13 residues. Germline V CDR1 and CDR2: SGHTA, FQGNSA. Trimming removed 5 bases at V and 13 bases at J, with 18 bases between. The CDR3 here is CASSPRQVTAQFF. The CDR3 DNA is TGTGCCAGCAGCCCGAGACAGGTTACAGCTCAGTTCTTC.

This chain joins TRBV20-1 and TRBJ1-1, with 7 positions matching TRBD1. V lost 1 base, J lost 4 bases, and 6 bases stayed unmatched. Germline assignment: CDR1 DFQATT and CDR2 SNEGSKA (reference sequence). The CDR3 has 14 amino acids. CDR3 sequence (DNA): TGCAGTGCTAGAGGGACAGGATCGGGCACTGAAGCTTTCTTT. Its translation is CSARGTGSGTEAFF.

The chain carries TRBV6-5 and TRBJ1-1; no clear D. Trimming removed 2 bases at V and 5 bases at J, with 9 bases between. Germline V lookup: CDR1 MNHEY, CDR2 SVGAGI. CDR3 size: 13 residues. In DNA form, the CDR3 reads TGTGCCAGCAGTTACGCCGGAGGGACTGAAGCTTTCTTT. Protein sequence: CASSYAGGTEAFF.

This clonotype was counted a few times. This chain links TRBV10-2 with TRBJ2-7; possibly TRBD1 or TRBD2 for D (5 bases each). Trimming took off 4 bases at V and 0 bases at J, with 13 bases between the two ends. Per the germline V gene, CDR1 is WSHSY and CDR2 is SAAADI. CDR3 length: 15 amino acids. CDR3 nucleotides: TGCGCCAGCAGTGCTGGGACCACCAACTCCTACGAGCAGTACTTC. Its protein is CASSAGTTNSYEQYF.

The rearrangement uses TRBV20-1 and TRBJ1-1; D remains ambiguous. The CDR3 contains 14 residues. Germline values: CDR1 DFQATT, CDR2 SNEGSKA (reference sequence). Trimming took 5 bases from V and 4 from J, leaving 17 bases between them. The CDR3, as DNA: TGCAGTGCTGGAACCGGGGTTTATTCCACTGAAGCTTTCTTT. Protein: CSAGTGVYSTEAFF.

The chain combines TRBV6-2 or TRBV6-3 with TRBJ1-2; D remains ambiguous. Trimming shortened V by 2 bases and J by 4 bases, and 17 bases separated the two germline ends. The CDR3 has 16 residues. Germline CDR1 MNHEY, CDR2 SVGEGT. The CDR3 DNA reads TGTGCCAGCAGTTACCCCCTTTATGCGGATCCCTATGGCTACACCTTC. As protein: CASSYPLYADPYGYTF.

This chain connects TRBV6-2 or TRBV6-3 to TRBJ2-3, with 8 bases identical to TRBD2. The V segment lost 0 bases and the J segment 1 base; nucleotides outside the gene matches: 9. Germline CDR1 MNHEY, CDR2 SVGEGT. This CDR3 is 18 amino acids long. CDR3 nucleotides: TGTGCCAGCAGTTACTCGATCGCGAGCGGGAGCGGCACAGATACGCAGTATTTT. It specifies CASSYSIASGSGTDTQYF.

The rearrangement links TRBV4-1 to TRBJ2-2; 9 nucleotides match TRBD1. Germline CDR1 is MGHRA and CDR2 is YSYEKL. The CDR3 length is 16 residues. Unmatched junction bases numbered 13, after V lost 9 bases and J lost 5 bases. The CDR3 bases are TGCGCCAGTAGGGCGGTCCCGGGACAGGGAACCGGGGAGCTGTTTTTT. Translating gives CASRAVPGQGTGELFF.

This sequence joins TRBV20-1 and TRBJ2-2, with 9 positions matching TRBD2. V was clipped by 4 bases and J by 6 bases; unmatched bases: 12. This CDR3 contains 16 residues. Per germline, CDR1 DFQATT and CDR2 SNEGSKA (reference sequence). The CDR3 reads CSATPSTSGFAGELFF. Here the CDR3 DNA reads TGCAGTGCTACCCCATCGACTAGCGGTTTCGCCGGGGAGCTGTTTTTT.

V gene TRBV7-9 combines with J gene TRBJ2-7, with 10 bases fitting TRBD1. CDR1 and CDR2 (germline): SEHNR, FQNEAQ (reference sequence). The CDR3 is made up of 17 amino acids. V lost 2 bases, J lost 3 bases, and 10 bases stayed unmatched. CDR3 coding DNA: TGTGCCAGCAGCTTAAGTTGGGGACAGGGGATTTTCTACGAGCAGTACTTC. This encodes CASSLSWGQGIFYEQYF.

The rearrangement links TRBV20-1 to TRBJ2-1; tentative D call: TRBD2 (7 bases). The ends were cut back, 3 bases at V and 7 bases at J, with 25 bases in the middle. The CDR3 covers 17 residues. CDR1 and CDR2 from the germline V gene are DFQATT and SNEGSKA (reference sequence). The DNA for the CDR3 is TGCAGTGCTAGGGTCCCCTCTGGGGCGGGGGCTGGGAATGAGCAGTTCTTC. Translated, it gives CSARVPSGAGAGNEQFF.

CDR3 nucleotide sequence: TGTGCCAGCAGCTTAGTAGAGGGCATTCAGCCCCAGCATTTT. It yields the protein CASSLVEGIQPQHF. The rearrangement uses TRBV7-8 and TRBJ1-5; D is unclear. Germline-derived CDR1 and CDR2 are SGHVS and FQNEAQ. The CDR3 runs 14 residues. V lost 1 base and J 6 bases, leaving 10 bases between the germline ends.

The chain couples TRBV20-1 to TRBJ1-4; maybe TRBD1 (5 bases). This CDR3 contains 12 residues. Per the germline V gene, CDR1 is DFQATT and CDR2 is SNEGSKA (reference sequence). V dropped 5 bases and J dropped 6 bases, with 10 bases sitting between them. The CDR3 coding sequence is TGCAGTGCTTCAGGGAGTGATGAAAAACTGTTTTTT. It specifies CSASGSDEKLFF.

The chain carries TRBV10-3 and TRBJ2-3; D unclear. There are 11 residues in the CDR3. V was cut by 6 bases and J by 3 bases, with 4 bases left in between. Germline-derived CDR1 and CDR2 are ENHRY and SYGVKD. CDR3 sequence (DNA): TGTGCCATCAGAGATACAGATACGCAGTATTTT. Translation gives CAIRDTDTQYF.

The V call is TRBV11-2, the J call TRBJ2-1, with a weak D call TRBD2 (5 bases). The V end was cut by 11 bases, the J end by 2 bases, with 10 bases between. The CDR3 length is 12 residues. Germline CDR1 and CDR2: SGHAT and FQNNGV. The CDR3 nucleotides are TGTGCCGCCGCGAGGGCCTACAATGAGCAGTTCTTC. This encodes CAAARAYNEQFF.

The chain couples TRBV9 to TRBJ2-5; a possible D gene is TRBD1 (6 bases). Trimming took 3 bases from V and 5 from J, leaving 14 bases between them. Germline CDR1 SGDLS, CDR2 YYNGEE. There are 14 residues in the CDR3. The CDR3 region has the DNA TGTGCCAGCAGCGGCCCAGGGGATCGGGAGACCCAGTACTTC. Protein product: CASSGPGDRETQYF.